Ten or more counts support the clone carrying this TCR beta chain. Its antigen is undetermined. Amplification of TCR beta CDR3 regions used RNA as the template. An initial round of RT-PCR targeting the TCR CDR3 relied on the HTBI primer set. TCRdb recomputed calls from the multiplex PCR reads with MiXCR, one row per CDR3 protein. The sample carries about 420,000 distinct CDR3 sequences, roughly 14% recorded once. Trimming cost V 1 base and J 5 bases, with 6 bases left between them. The CDR3 length is 13 residues. This entry is derived from a study of T cells in Graves' hyperthyroidism and ophthalmopathy. Study at large: Any treatment followed the collection of peripheral blood at initial diagnosis.

Study findings and constraints: Ophthalmopathy could be told apart from stable hyperthyroidism with a 13 V-J model.

This clonotype originated in a woman younger than 35 with Graves' hyperthyroidism. Specimen: blood. V usage is TRBV12-3 or TRBV12-4 and J usage is TRBJ1-3; D uncertain. CDR3 residues: CASSLGPRNTIYF. The CDR3 DNA sequence: TGTGCCAGCAGTTTAGGTCCCAGAAACACCATATATTTT.